This record covers a single TCR beta chain. The clone's antigen remains unknown. No base qualities exist here, and no much larger clone lies one base off it. The data are from a study of T cell changes during pregnancy in multiple sclerosis (dated by TCRdb to between 2017 and 2020). Some background on the complete study: In women with multiple sclerosis, the researchers looked at how the T cell repertoire shifted as pregnancy progressed.

Libraries were made using the immunoSEQ multiplex PCR assay. As stored in TCRdb, this immuneACCESS dataset retains in-frame rearrangements with V and J assigned. A fraction of the clones does not appear; measured against another copy, unresolved V genes explain less than half of the discrepancy, and the remainder lacks a known reason. This sample has about 93,000 clones in its table, and 92% of those were observed once. The ten most abundant clones make up approximately 2.2% of the sample. The germline V end is reduced by 5 bases and the J end by 4 bases; junction bases left unmatched: 7. CDR1 and CDR2 (MNHEY, SVGAGI) derive from the germline V gene. Including the terminal cysteine and phenylalanine, the CDR3 comprises 15 residues. CDR3 DNA only is kept here, 45 bases in frame from base 1.

The sequences come from peripheral blood, collected after pregnancy. This TCR came from a female donor with multiple sclerosis, enrolled in a pregnancy study. The chain is encoded by TRBV6-5 joined to TRBJ2-7; TRBD1 agrees with 11 junctional bases. The CDR3 is CASSTGQGALYEQYF. The DNA reads as follows: TGTGCCAGCAGTACCGGACAGGGGGCTCTGTACGAGCAGTACTTC.